This paragraph covers one TCR beta chain sequence. Its target is unknown. The source of the sample is a study of CD8 T cells in ankylosing spondylitis. Each CDR3 protein gets one entry after TCRdb re-called the 5' RACE reads with MiXCR. The table has hundreds of thousands of distinct CDR3 sequences, roughly 26% seen once. Findings and caveats of the study: It appeared that ankylosing spondylitis blood was characterized by a TCR beta motif of fewer than 10 highly homologous variants.

V lost 5 bases, J lost 6 bases, and 1 base stayed unmatched. This CDR3 is 12 amino acids long. Germline values: CDR1 MNHEY, CDR2 SMNVEV (reference sequence). This sequence originates from a male donor with ankylosing spondylitis. V and J are TRBV27 and TRBJ2-4, with 7 bases that match TRBD1. The sample was blood, either unsorted or a sorted T cell fraction (not recorded which). The CDR3 region is CASSPGGNIQYF. CDR3 nucleotides: TGTGCCAGCAGTCCAGGGGGAAACATTCAGTACTTC.